This T cell receptor beta chain was obtained from a study of shared clonotypes between healthy human individuals. Study-wide results and caveats: Relative to their counterparts shared across all four donors, non-shared clonotypes exhibited diminished generation probabilities. Generally, naive subsets came out with larger estimated richness than memory subsets.

In the CD4+ fraction, cells were divided into CD45RA+ naive and CD45RA-negative memory subsets. Concerning this clone itself: Its antigen is currently unknown.

With 5 bases clipped from V and 1 base from J, the junction kept 10 bases outside the gene matches. CDR3 length equals 16 residues. CDR1 and CDR2 (germline): SGHTA, FQGTGA. How the authors handled the data: ImmunoSEQ sequences covered only the junction and lacked quality scores; filtering therefore differed. Sequencing used immunoSEQ multiplex PCR; TCRdb keeps in-frame clones, though not all of them. That table furnishes V, J and clone size, whereas the DNA furnished D and trimming. Here the sample spans fewer than 3 million clones, 85% to 95% being singletons. The chain employs TRBV7-3 and TRBJ2-5; TRBD2 matches at 7 bases. Sequencing was performed on naive CD4+ T cells from PBMCs. Subset here: CD45RA+ positively selected. The clonotype originates from a man aged 18 to 29 in good health. Some clones in this sample may be carry-over from other donors' samples. The CDR3 here is CASSPHSLAAQETQYF. CDR3 DNA sequence: TGTGCCAGCAGCCCCCATTCGCTAGCGGCCCAAGAGACCCAGTACTTC.